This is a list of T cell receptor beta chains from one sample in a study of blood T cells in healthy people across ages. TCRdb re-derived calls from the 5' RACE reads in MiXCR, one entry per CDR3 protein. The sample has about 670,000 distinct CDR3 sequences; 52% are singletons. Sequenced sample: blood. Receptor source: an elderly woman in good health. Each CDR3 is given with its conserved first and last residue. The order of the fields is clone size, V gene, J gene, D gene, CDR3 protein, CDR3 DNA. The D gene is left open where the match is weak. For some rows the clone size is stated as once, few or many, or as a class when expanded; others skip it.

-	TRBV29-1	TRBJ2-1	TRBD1	CSVEKGDRGYNEQFF	TGCAGCGTTGAAAAGGGGGACAGGGGATACAATGAGCAGTTCTTC
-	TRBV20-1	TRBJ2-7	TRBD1	CSARGTGRYEQYF	TGCAGTGCTAGAGGGACAGGGAGGTACGAGCAGTACTTC
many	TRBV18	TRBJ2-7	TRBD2	CASSTSGRGSYEQYF	TGTGCCAGCTCAACAAGCGGGAGAGGGTCCTACGAGCAGTACTTC
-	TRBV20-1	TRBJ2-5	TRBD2	CSARAGTSGGVYNEQYF	TGCAGTGCTAGGGCCGGGACTAGCGGGGGAGTTTACAATGAGCAGTACTTC
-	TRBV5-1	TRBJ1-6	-	CASSLDLSYNSPLHF	TGCGCCAGCAGCTTGGACCTCTCCTATAATTCACCCCTCCACTTT
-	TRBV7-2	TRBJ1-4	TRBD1	CASRRQGASLGGEKLFF	TGTGCCAGCAGGAGACAGGGGGCTTCTCTCGGGGGTGAAAAACTGTTTTTT
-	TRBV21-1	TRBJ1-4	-	CASSIPAWGKLANEKLFF	TGTGCCAGCAGCATCCCGGCCTGGGGAAAGTTGGCTAATGAAAAACTGTTTTTT
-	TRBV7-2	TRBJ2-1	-	CASRLGLNEQFF	TGTGCCAGCAGACTGGGCCTGAATGAGCAGTTCTTC
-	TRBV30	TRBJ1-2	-	CAWSLPPENYGYTF	TGTGCCTGGAGCCTCCCGCCAGAGAACTATGGCTACACCTTC
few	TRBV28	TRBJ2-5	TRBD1	CASSFGGQLQETQYF	TGTGCCAGCAGTTTTGGGGGACAGCTGCAAGAGACCCAGTACTTC
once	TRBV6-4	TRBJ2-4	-	CASSDSLDYNRQYF	TGTGCCAGCAGTGACTCGTTAGACTACAATCGGCAGTACTTC
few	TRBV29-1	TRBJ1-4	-	CSAARTGTDNEKLFF	TGCAGCGCTGCAAGGACCGGGACCGATAATGAAAAACTGTTTTTT
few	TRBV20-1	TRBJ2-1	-	CSANDLAPRQFF	TGCAGTGCTAACGACCTGGCCCCCAGGCAGTTCTTC
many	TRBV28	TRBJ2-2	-	CAILGQLGPGELFF	TGTGCCATACTCGGACAACTAGGGCCCGGGGAGCTGTTTTTT
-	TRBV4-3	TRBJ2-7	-	CASSQEGGTDYNEQYF	TGCGCCAGCAGCCAAGAAGGAGGGACTGACTACAATGAGCAGTACTTC
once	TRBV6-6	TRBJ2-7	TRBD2	CASSYSGRPYEQYF	TGTGCCAGCAGTTATAGCGGGAGGCCCTACGAGCAGTACTTC
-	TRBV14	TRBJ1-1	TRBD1	CASSQNPGQGNTEAFF	TGTGCCAGCAGCCAAAATCCGGGACAGGGGAACACTGAAGCTTTCTTT
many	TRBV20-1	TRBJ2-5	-	CSGTAIMELETQYF	TGCAGTGGTACAGCGATAATGGAGTTAGAGACCCAGTACTTC
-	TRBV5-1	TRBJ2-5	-	CASSLLGTNQETQYF	TGCGCCAGCAGCTTGTTAGGGACAAACCAAGAGACCCAGTACTTC
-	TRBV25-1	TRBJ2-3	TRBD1	CASSLPGQTTDTQYF	TGTGCCAGCAGCCTACCGGGACAGACCACAGATACGCAGTATTTT
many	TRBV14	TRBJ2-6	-	CASSQANVLTF	TGTGCCAGCAGCCAAGCCAACGTCCTGACTTTC
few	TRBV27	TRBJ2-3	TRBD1	CASSSAGGADTQYF	TGTGCCAGCAGTTCCGCAGGGGGCGCAGATACGCAGTATTTT
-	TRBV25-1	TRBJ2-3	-	CASSDGFRYVYF	TGTGCCAGCAGTGATGGCTTTCGGTACGTGTATTTT
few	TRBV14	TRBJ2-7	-	CASSLGGGGEQYF	TGTGCCAGCAGCCTTGGGGGGGGCGGTGAGCAGTACTTC
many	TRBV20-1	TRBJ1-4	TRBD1	CSALDRSPNEKLFF	TGCAGTGCGTTGGACAGGAGTCCTAATGAAAAACTGTTTTTT
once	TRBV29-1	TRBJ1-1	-	CSVLPGGRNTEAFF	TGCAGCGTCCTTCCGGGGGGAAGGAACACTGAAGCTTTCTTT
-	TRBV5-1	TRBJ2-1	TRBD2	CASSSGLAGGITYEQFF	TGCGCCAGCAGCTCGGGACTAGCGGGAGGCATTACCTACGAGCAGTTCTTC
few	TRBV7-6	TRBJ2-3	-	CAGSLEPPDTQYF	TGTGCCGGCAGCTTAGAACCTCCCGACACGCAGTATTTT
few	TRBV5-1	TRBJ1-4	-	CASSLEPINEKLFF	TGCGCCAGCAGCTTGGAGCCGATTAATGAAAAACTGTTTTTT
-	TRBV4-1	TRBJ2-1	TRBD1	CASSPQGDSYNEQFF	TGCGCCAGCAGCCCCCAGGGGGACTCCTACAATGAGCAGTTCTTC
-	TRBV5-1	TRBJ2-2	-	CASFRPDSNTGELFF	TGCGCCAGCTTCCGACCGGACAGCAACACCGGGGAGCTGTTTTTT
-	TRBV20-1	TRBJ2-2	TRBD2	CSARDLAGGPGELFF	TGCAGTGCTAGAGATTTAGCGGGGGGACCCGGGGAGCTGTTTTTT
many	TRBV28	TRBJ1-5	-	CASAVPRSGQPQHF	TGTGCCAGCGCCGTCCCGCGATCCGGTCAGCCCCAGCATTTT
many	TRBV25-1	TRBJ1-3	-	CASSESGAWGNTIYF	TGTGCCAGCAGTGAATCGGGGGCTTGGGGAAACACCATATATTTT
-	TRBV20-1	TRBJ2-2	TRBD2	CSASHRTGTSGYSGELFF	TGCAGTGCTAGCCATCGAACCGGGACTAGCGGGTACTCCGGGGAGCTGTTTTTT
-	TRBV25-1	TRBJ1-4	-	CASSAQGFNEKLFF	TGTGCCAGCAGCGCGCAGGGGTTTAATGAAAAACTGTTTTTT
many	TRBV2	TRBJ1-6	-	CASRDRVLRNSPLHF	TGTGCCAGCAGAGATAGGGTGCTGAGGAATTCACCCCTCCACTTT
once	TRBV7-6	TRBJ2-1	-	CASSATRPQQFF	TGTGCCAGCAGCGCTACAAGACCCCAGCAGTTCTTC
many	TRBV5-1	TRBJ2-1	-	CASGTGFRGNEQFF	TGCGCCAGCGGTACAGGCTTTCGGGGTAATGAGCAGTTCTTC